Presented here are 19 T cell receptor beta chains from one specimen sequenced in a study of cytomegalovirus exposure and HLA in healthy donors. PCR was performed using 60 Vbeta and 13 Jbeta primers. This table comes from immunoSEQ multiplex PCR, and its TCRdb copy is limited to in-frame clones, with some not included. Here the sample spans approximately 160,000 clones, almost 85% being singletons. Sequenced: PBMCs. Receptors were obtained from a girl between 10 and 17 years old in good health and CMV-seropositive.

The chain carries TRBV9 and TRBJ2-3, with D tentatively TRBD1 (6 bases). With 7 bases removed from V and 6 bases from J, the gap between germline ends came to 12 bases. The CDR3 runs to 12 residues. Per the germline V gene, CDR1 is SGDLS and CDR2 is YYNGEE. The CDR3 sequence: CASVGASDTQYF. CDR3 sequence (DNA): TGTGCCAGCGTGGGGGCAAGTGATACGCAGTATTTT.

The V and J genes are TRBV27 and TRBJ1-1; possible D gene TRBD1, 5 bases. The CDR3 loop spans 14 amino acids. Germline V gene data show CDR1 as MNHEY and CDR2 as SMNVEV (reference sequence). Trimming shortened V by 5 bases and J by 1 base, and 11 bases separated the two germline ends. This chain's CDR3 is CASSPRDRNTEAFF. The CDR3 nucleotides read TGTGCCAGCAGTCCCCGAGACAGGAACACTGAAGCTTTCTTT.

CDR3 in DNA: TGCGCCAGCAGCCAAGCAATGCAGGGCGAAGAGACCCAGTACTTC. Its protein is CASSQAMQGEETQYF. V gene TRBV4-1 combines with J gene TRBJ2-5; D may be TRBD1 (5 bases). The germline CDR1 and CDR2 sequences are MGHRA and YSYEKL. V was pared by 1 base and J by 3 bases, with 12 bases between. The CDR3 has 15 amino acids.

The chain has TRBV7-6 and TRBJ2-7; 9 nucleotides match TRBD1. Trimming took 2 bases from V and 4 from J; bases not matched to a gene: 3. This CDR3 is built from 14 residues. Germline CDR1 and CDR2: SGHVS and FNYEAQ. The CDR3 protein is CASSLLGQGYEQYF. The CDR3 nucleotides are TGTGCCAGCAGCTTATTGGGACAGGGATACGAGCAGTACTTC. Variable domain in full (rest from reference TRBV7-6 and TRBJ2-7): GAGVSQSPRYKVTKRGQDVALRCDPISGHVSLYWYRQALGQGPEFLTYFNYEAQQDKSGLPNDRFSAERPEGSISTLTIQRTEQRDSAMYRCASSLLGQGYEQYFGPGTRLTVT.

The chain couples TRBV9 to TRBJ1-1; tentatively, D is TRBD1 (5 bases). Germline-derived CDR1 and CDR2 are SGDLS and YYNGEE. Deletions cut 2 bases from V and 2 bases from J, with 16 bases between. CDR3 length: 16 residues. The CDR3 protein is CASSVAGGGVNTEAFF. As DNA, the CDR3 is TGTGCCAGCAGCGTTGCAGGCGGAGGGGTTAACACTGAAGCTTTCTTT.

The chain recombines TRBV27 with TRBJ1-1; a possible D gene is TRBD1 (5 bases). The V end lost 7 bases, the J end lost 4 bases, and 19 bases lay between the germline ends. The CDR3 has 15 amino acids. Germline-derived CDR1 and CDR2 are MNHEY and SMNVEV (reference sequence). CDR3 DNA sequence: TGTGCCAGCAACCCCCGGGCAGGGCGAGGCACTGAAGCTTTCTTT. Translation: CASNPRAGRGTEAFF.

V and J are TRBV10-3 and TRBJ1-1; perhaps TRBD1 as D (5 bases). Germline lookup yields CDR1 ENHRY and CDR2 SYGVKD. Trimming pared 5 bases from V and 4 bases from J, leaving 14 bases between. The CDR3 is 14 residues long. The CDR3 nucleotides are TGTGCCATCAGTCTCGACAGTTCCCTCACTGAAGCTTTCTTT. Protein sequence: CAISLDSSLTEAFF.

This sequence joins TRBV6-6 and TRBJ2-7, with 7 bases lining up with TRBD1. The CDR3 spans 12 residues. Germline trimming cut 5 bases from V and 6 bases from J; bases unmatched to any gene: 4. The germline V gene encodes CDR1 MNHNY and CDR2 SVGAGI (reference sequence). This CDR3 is CASSKGGGEQYF. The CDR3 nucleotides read TGTGCCAGCAGTAAAGGGGGCGGCGAGCAGTACTTC.

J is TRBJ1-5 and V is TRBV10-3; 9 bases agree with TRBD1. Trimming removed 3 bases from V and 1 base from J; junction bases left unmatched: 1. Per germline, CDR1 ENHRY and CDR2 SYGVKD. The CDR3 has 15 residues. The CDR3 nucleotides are TGTGCCATCAGTGATGGACAGGGGAGCAATCAGCCCCAGCATTTT. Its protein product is CAISDGQGSNQPQHF.

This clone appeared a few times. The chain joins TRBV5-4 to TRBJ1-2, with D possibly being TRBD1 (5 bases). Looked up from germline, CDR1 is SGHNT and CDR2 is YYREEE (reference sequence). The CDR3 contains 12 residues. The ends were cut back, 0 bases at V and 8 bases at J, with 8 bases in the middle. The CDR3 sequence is CASSLEQGGYTF. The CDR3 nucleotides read TGTGCCAGCAGCTTGGAGCAGGGAGGCTACACCTTC. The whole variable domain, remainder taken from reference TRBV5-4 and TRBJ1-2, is ETGVTQSPTHLIKTRGQQVTLRCSSQSGHNTVSWYQQALGQGPQFIFQYYREEENGRGNFPPRFSGLQFPNYSSELNVNALELDDSALYLCASSLEQGGYTFGSGTRLTVV.

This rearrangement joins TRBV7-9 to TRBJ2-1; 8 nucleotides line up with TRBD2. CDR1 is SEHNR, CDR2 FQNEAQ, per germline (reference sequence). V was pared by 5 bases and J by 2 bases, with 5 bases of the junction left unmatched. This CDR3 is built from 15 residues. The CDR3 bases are TGTGCCAGCAGCCCCCGGGGGGGCACCTACAATGAGCAGTTCTTC. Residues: CASSPRGGTYNEQFF.

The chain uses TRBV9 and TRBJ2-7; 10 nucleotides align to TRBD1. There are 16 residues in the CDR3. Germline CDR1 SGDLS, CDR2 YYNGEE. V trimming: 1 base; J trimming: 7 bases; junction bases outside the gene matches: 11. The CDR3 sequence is CASSVWPGQGPREQYF. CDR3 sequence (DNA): TGTGCCAGCAGCGTATGGCCGGGACAGGGGCCCAGGGAGCAGTACTTC.

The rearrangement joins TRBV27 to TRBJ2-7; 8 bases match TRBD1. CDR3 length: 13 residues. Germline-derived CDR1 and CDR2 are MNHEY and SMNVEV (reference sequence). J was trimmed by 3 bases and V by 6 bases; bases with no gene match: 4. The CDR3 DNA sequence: TGTGCCAGCAGGGACAGGGATTTCTACGAGCAGTACTTC. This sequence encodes CASRDRDFYEQYF.

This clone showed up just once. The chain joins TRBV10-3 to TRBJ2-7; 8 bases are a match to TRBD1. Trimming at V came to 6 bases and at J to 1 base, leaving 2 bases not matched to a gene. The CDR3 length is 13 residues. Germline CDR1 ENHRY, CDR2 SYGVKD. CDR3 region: CAISRDRSYEQYF. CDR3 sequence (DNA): TGTGCCATCAGCCGGGACAGGTCCTACGAGCAGTACTTC.

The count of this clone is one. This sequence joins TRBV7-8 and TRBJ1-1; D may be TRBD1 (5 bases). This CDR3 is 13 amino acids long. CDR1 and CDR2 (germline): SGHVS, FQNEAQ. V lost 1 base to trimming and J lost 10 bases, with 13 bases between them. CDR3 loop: CASSLDGGSGAFF. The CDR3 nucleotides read TGTGCCAGCAGCTTAGACGGGGGGAGTGGAGCTTTCTTT.

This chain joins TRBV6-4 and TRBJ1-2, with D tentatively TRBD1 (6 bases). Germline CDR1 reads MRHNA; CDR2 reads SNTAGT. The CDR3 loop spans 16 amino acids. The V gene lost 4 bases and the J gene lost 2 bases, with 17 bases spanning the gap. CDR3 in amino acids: CASSASTGIPNYGYTF. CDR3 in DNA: TGTGCCAGCAGTGCATCAACAGGGATCCCAAACTATGGCTACACCTTC.

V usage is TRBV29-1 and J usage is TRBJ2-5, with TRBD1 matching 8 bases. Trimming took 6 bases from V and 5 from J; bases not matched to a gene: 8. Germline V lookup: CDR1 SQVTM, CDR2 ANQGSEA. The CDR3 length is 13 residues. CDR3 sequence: CSVDGQGVETQYF. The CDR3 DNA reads TGCAGCGTCGACGGACAGGGAGTGGAGACCCAGTACTTC.

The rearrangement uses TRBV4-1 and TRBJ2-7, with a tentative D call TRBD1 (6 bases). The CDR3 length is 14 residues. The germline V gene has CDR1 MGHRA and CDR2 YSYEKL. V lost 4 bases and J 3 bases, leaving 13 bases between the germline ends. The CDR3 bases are TGCGCCAGCAGCCGCGGAGGCAGGGGCTACGAGCAGTACTTC. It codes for CASSRGGRGYEQYF.

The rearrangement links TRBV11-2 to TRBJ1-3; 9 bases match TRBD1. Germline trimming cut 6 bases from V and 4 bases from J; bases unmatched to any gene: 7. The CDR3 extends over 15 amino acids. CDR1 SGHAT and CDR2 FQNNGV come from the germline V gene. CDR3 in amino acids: CASSRTGDPGNTIYF. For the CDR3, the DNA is TGTGCCAGCAGTCGGACAGGGGATCCAGGAAACACCATATATTTT.